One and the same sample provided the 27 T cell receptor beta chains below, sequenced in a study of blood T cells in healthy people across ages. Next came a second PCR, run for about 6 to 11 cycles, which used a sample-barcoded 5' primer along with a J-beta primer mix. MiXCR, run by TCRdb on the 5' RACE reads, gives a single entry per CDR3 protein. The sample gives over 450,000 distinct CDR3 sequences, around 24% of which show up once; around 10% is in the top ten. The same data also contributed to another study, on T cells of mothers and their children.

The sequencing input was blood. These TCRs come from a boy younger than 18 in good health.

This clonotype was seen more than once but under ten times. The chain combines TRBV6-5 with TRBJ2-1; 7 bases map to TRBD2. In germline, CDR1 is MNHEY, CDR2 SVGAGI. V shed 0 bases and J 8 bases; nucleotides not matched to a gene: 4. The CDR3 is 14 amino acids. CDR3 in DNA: TGTGCCAGCAGTTACTCCGGCGGGAGTTATGAGCAGTTCTTC. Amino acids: CASSYSGGSYEQFF.

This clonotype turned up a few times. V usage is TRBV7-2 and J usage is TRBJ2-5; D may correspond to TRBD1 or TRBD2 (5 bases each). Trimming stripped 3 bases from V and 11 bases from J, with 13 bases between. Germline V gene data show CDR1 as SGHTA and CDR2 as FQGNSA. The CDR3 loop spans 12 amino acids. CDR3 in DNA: TGTGCCAGCAGCTTTGAGGGTTCAGGGCAGTACTTC. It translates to CASSFEGSGQYF.

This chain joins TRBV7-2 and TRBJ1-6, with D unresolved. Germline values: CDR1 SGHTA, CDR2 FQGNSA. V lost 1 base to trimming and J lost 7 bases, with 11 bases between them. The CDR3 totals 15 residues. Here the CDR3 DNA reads TGTGCCAGCAGCTTAGGGGCAGACTTCAATTCACCCCTCCACTTT. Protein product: CASSLGADFNSPLHF.

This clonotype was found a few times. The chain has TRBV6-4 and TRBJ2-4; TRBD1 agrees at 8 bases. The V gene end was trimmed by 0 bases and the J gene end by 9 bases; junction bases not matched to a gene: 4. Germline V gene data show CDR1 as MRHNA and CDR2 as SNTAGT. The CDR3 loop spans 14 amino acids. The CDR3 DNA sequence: TGTGCCAGCAGTGACTCTACAGGGGGTGGCATTCAGTACTTC. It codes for CASSDSTGGGIQYF.

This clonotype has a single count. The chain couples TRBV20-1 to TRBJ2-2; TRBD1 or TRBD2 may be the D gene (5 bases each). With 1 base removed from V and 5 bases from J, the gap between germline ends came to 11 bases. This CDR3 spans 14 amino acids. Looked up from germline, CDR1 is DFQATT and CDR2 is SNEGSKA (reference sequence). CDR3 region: CSARASGRTGELFF. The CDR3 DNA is TGCAGTGCTAGAGCCTCGGGACGTACCGGGGAGCTGTTTTTT.

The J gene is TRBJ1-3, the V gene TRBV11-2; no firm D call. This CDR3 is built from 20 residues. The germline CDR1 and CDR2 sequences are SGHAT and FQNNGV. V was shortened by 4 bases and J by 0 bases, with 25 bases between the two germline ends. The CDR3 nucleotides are TGTGCCAGCAGCTCTTTCGGAGTGGAGGGCCCTAGGACCTCTGGAAACACCATATATTTT. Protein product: CASSSFGVEGPRTSGNTIYF.

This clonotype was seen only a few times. CDR3 nucleotides: TGTGCCAGCAGTGAAAGTCTTAGCGGGAGTATCTACGAGCAGTACTTC. This gives the protein CASSESLSGSIYEQYF. The gene calls are TRBV2 and TRBJ2-7; 9 bases line up with TRBD2. V lost 2 bases, J lost 3 bases, and 8 bases stayed unmatched. This CDR3 region has 16 residues. Germline V gene sequence: CDR1 SNHLY, CDR2 FYNNEI.

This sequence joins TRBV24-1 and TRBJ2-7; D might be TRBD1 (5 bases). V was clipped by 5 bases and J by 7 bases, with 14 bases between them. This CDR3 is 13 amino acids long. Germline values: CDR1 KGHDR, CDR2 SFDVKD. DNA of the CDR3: TGTGCCACCAGTGTCCCAGGGAATGGGGAGCAGTACTTC. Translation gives CATSVPGNGEQYF.

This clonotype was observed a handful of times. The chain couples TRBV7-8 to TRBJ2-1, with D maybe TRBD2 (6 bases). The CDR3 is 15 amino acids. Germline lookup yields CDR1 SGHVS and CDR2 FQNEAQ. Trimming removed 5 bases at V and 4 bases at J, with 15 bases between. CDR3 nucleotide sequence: TGTGCCAGCAGCGTAGTGGGGGGTTCATACAATGAGCAGTTCTTC. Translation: CASSVVGGSYNEQFF. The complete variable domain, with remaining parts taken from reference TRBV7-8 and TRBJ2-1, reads GAGVSQSPRYKVAKRGQDVALRCDPISGHVSLFWYQQALGQGPEFLTYFQNEAQLDKSGLPSDRFFAERPEGSVSTLKIQRTQQEDSAVYLCASSVVGGSYNEQFFGPGTRLTVL.

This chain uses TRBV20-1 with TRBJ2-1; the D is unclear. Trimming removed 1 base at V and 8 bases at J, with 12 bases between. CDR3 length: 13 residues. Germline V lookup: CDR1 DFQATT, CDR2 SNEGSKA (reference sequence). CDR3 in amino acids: CSARAGSNDEQFF. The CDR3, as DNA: TGCAGTGCTAGAGCTGGTAGCAACGATGAGCAGTTCTTC.

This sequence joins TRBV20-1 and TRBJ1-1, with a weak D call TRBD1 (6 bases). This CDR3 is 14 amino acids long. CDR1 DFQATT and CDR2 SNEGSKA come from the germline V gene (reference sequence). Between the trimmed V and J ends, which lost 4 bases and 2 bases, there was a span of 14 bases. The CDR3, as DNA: TGCAGTGCTAAGGAGGGGGAGGTTAACACTGAAGCTTTCTTT. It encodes CSAKEGEVNTEAFF.

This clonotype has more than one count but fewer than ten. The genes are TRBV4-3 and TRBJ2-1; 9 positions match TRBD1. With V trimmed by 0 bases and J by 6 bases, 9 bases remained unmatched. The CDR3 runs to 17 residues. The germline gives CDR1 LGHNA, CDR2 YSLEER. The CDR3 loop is CASSQEVQGAFVNEQFF. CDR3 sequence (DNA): TGCGCCAGCAGCCAAGAAGTACAGGGGGCTTTTGTCAATGAGCAGTTCTTC.

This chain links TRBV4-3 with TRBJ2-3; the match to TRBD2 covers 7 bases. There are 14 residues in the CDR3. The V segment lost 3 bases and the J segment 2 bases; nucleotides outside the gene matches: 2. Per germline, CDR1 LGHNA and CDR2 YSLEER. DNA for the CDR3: TGCGCCAGCAGCCAGGGAGGGACCACAGATACGCAGTATTTT. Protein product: CASSQGGTTDTQYF.

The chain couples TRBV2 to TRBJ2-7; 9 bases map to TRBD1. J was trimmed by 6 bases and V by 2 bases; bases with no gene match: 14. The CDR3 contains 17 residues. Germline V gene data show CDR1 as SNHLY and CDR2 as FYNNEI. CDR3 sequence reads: CASSESGTGIYLSEQYF. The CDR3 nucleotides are TGTGCCAGCAGTGAATCCGGGACAGGGATATATCTTAGCGAGCAGTACTTC.

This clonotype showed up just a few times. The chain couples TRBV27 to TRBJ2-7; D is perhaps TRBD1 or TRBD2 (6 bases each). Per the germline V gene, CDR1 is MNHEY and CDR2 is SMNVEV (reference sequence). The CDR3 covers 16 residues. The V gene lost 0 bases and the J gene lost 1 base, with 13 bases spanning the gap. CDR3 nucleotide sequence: TGTGCCAGCAGTTTATCCGTAGGGGGGTCGTCCTACGAGCAGTACTTC. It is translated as CASSLSVGGSSYEQYF.

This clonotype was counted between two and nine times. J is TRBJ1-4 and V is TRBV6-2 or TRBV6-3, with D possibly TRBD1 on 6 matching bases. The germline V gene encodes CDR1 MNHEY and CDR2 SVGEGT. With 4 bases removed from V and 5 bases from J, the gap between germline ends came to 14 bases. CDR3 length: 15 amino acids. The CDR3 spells CASSSGQPGNEKLFF. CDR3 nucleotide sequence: TGTGCCAGCAGTTCTGGACAGCCAGGGAATGAAAAACTGTTTTTT.

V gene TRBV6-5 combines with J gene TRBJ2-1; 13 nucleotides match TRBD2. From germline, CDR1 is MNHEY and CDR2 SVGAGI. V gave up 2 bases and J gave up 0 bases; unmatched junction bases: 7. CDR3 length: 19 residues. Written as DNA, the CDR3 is TGTGCCAGCAGTTACCTCGGGACTAGCGGGGAGAGCTCCTACAATGAGCAGTTCTTC. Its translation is CASSYLGTSGESSYNEQFF.

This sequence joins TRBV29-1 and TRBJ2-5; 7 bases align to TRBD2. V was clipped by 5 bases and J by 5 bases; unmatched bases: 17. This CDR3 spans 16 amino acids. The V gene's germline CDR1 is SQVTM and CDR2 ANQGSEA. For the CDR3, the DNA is TGCAGCGTTAAAGGTGGGAGGGGTCCGAGAGTGGAGACCCAGTACTTC. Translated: CSVKGGRGPRVETQYF.

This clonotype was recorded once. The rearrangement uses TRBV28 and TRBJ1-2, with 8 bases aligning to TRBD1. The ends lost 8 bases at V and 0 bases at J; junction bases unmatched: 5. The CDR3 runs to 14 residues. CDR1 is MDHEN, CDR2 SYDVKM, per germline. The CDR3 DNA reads TGTGCCAGCTCCGGGACAGGCGCTAACTATGGCTACACCTTC. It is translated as CASSGTGANYGYTF.

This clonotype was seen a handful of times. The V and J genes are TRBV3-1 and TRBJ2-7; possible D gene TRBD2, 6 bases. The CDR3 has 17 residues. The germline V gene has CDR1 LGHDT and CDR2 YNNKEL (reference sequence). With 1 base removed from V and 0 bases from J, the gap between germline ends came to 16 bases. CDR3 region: CASSQARLVPLSYEQYF. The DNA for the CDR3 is TGTGCCAGCAGCCAAGCAAGACTAGTCCCTCTCTCCTACGAGCAGTACTTC.

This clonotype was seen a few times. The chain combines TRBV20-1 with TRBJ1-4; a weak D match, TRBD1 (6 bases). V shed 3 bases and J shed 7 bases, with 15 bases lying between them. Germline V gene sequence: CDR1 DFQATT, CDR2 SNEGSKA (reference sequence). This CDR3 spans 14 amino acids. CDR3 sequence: CSARDRSGTEKLFF. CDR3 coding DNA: TGCAGTGCTAGGGACAGATCCGGAACTGAAAAACTGTTTTTT.

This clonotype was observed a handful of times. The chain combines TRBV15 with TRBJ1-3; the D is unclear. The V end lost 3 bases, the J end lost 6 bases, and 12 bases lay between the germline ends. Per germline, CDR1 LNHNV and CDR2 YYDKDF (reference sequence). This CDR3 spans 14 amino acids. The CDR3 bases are TGTGCCACCAGCAGTCGGTTGGACGTAAACACCATATATTTT. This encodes CATSSRLDVNTIYF.

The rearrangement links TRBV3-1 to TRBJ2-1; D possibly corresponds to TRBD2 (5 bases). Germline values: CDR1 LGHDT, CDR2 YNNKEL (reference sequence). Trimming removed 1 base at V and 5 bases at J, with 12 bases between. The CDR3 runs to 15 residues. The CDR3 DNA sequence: TGTGCCAGCAGCCAAGTAAGGCTAGCTCACAATGAGCAGTTCTTC. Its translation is CASSQVRLAHNEQFF.

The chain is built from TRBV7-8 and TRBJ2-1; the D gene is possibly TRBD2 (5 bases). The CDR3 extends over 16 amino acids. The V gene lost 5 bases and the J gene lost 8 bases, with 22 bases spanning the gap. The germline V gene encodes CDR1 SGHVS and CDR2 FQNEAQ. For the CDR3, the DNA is TGTGCCAGCAGCCCCCAGGTGTGGACGTTCGGGGATGAGCAGTTCTTC. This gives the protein CASSPQVWTFGDEQFF.

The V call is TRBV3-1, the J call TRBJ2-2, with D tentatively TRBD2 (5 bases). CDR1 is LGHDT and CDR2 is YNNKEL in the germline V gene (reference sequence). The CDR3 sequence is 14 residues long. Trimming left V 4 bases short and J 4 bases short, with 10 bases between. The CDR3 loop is CASSRNRGTGELFF. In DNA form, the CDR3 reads TGTGCCAGCAGCCGGAACCGGGGCACCGGGGAGCTGTTTTTT.

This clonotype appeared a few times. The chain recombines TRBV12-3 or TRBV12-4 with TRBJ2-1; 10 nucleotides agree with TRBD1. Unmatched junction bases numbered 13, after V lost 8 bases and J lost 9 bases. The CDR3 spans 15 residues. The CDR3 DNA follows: TGTGCCAGCTCCCCGGGGGACAGGGGATTCTCTGAGCAGTTCTTC. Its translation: CASSPGDRGFSEQFF.

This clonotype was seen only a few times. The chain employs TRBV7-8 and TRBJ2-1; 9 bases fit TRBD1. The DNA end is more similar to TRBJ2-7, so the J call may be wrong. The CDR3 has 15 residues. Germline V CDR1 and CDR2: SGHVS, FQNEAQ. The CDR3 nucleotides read TGTGCCAGCAGCTTTCCGGGACAGGGCCGCTACGAGCAGTACTTC. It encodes CASSFPGQGRYEQYF.